This entry lists 23 T cell receptor beta chains sequenced from one sample in a study of blood T cell repertoires in COVID-19. Clones were read by immunoSEQ multiplex PCR, and TCRdb kept only the in-frame ones, dropping some. The data contain more than 150,000 clones, approximately 83% of them seen just once; the ten biggest clones take up less than 3.5%. Input material: peripheral blood. These receptors were obtained from a woman between 55 and 75 years old with acute or convalescent COVID-19.

This clone was seen more than once but under ten times. CDR3 coding DNA: TGTGCCAGCAGCTTATCCGGAGACACTGAAGCTTTCTTT. This translates into CASSLSGDTEAFF. The rearrangement joins TRBV7-2 to TRBJ1-1; D remains ambiguous. Trimming took 2 bases from V and 3 from J, leaving 7 bases between them. This CDR3 is 13 amino acids long. CDR1 is SGHTA, CDR2 FQGNSA, per germline.

The chain links TRBV6-5 to TRBJ1-2, with 9 bases that match TRBD1. Per germline, CDR1 MNHEY and CDR2 SVGAGI. The CDR3 is 13 amino acids. V lost 6 bases to trimming and J lost 6 bases; unmatched junction nucleotides: 5. The CDR3 loop is CASRGTGKNGYTF. For the CDR3, the DNA is TGTGCCAGCAGGGGGACAGGGAAGAATGGCTACACCTTC.

The V call is TRBV2, the J call TRBJ1-4, with D possibly being TRBD1 (6 bases). This CDR3 spans 14 amino acids. Germline assignment: CDR1 SNHLY and CDR2 FYNNEI. The V gene lost 5 bases and the J gene lost 5 bases, with 12 bases spanning the gap. CDR3 region: CASSQGFTNEKLFF. The CDR3 DNA reads as TGTGCCAGCAGTCAGGGGTTCACGAATGAAAAACTGTTTTTT.

This sequence joins TRBV29-1 and TRBJ2-3; 7 bases align to TRBD2. This CDR3 spans 16 amino acids. The germline gives CDR1 SQVTM, CDR2 ANQGSEA. V shed 4 bases, J shed 2 bases, and the junction held 12 bases outside the gene matches. The DNA of the CDR3 is TGCAGCGTTGGCCATCCTGGCGGGGGATACACAGATACGCAGTATTTT. Amino acid sequence: CSVGHPGGGYTDTQYF.

This clone was observed a single time. V and J are TRBV28 and TRBJ1-6, with D unclear. Looked up from germline, CDR1 is MDHEN and CDR2 is SYDVKM. V gave up 6 bases and J gave up 9 bases, with 21 bases separating them. The CDR3 is made up of 16 amino acids. The CDR3 spells CASRIQLPPESSPLHF. The CDR3 region has the DNA TGTGCCAGCAGGATTCAGCTCCCTCCGGAGAGTTCACCCCTCCACTTT.

V is TRBV3-1 (or the pseudogene TRBV3-2) and J is TRBJ1-1; no clear D. The ends were cut back, 1 base at V and 3 bases at J, with 9 bases in the middle. The germline CDR1 and CDR2 sequences are LGHDT and YNNKEL (reference sequence). This CDR3 has 14 residues. The CDR3 protein is CASSQGPRDTEAFF. In DNA form, the CDR3 reads TGTGCCAGCAGCCAAGGGCCCCGGGACACTGAAGCTTTCTTT.

This chain connects TRBV19 to TRBJ1-1, with D possibly matching TRBD1 (5 bases). This CDR3 comprises 14 residues. V was cut by 0 bases and J by 5 bases, with 10 bases left in between. Germline CDR1 and CDR2: LNHDA and SQIVND (reference sequence). As DNA, the CDR3 is TGTGCCAGTAGTATAGACAGGGTAAATACTGAAGCTTTCTTT. It specifies CASSIDRVNTEAFF.

V gene TRBV19 combines with J gene TRBJ1-4; tentatively, D is TRBD1 (6 bases). This CDR3 is 15 amino acids long. The ends were cut back, 5 bases at V and 5 bases at J, with 15 bases in the middle. Germline V gives CDR1 LNHDA, CDR2 SQIVND (reference sequence). The CDR3 is CASSRTTGQNEKLFF. DNA of the CDR3: TGTGCCAGTAGTCGAACGACAGGCCAGAATGAAAAACTGTTTTTT.

The chain combines TRBV5-1 with TRBJ2-3; 9 bases align to TRBD1. Germline V lookup: CDR1 SGHRS, CDR2 YFSETQ. The CDR3 has 14 residues. With 7 bases clipped from V and 3 bases from J, the junction kept 6 bases outside the gene matches. The CDR3 DNA follows: TGCGCCAGCGGGTGGGGACAGGGAACAGATACGCAGTATTTT. Protein sequence: CASGWGQGTDTQYF.

The rearrangement joins TRBV18 to TRBJ2-7, with 10 bases aligning to TRBD1. From germline, CDR1 is KGHSH and CDR2 LQKENI. The CDR3 spans 18 residues. V gave up 2 bases and J gave up 2 bases; unmatched junction bases: 12. This chain's CDR3 is CASSPGTGASKRAYEQYF. The CDR3 coding sequence is TGTGCCAGCTCACCAGGGACAGGGGCTAGTAAGAGGGCCTACGAGCAGTACTTC.

This chain uses TRBV15 with TRBJ2-1, with unresolved D. This CDR3 is built from 14 residues. Germline V gene sequence: CDR1 LNHNV, CDR2 YYDKDF (reference sequence). Trimming removed 1 base from V and 4 bases from J, with 8 bases in between. In DNA form, the CDR3 reads TGTGCCACCAGCAGAGGCTGGGCATACAATGAGCAGTTCTTC. Protein product: CATSRGWAYNEQFF.

In this sample, this clone turned up once. The chain employs TRBV30 and TRBJ2-5; 14 nucleotides align to TRBD2. The V gene's germline CDR1 is GTSNPN and CDR2 SVGIG (reference sequence). The ends lost 2 bases at V and 5 bases at J; junction bases unmatched: 10. This CDR3 has 17 amino acids. CDR3 in amino acids: CAWSPGLAGGPRETQYF. In nucleotides, the CDR3 is TGTGCCTGGAGTCCTGGACTAGCGGGGGGCCCGAGGGAGACCCAGTACTTC.

In this sample, this clone turned up once. The chain has TRBV12-5 and TRBJ1-1; TRBD1 might be the D (6 bases). From germline, CDR1 is LGHNT and CDR2 FRNRAP. The CDR3 runs 13 residues. Trimming took 2 bases from V and 4 from J, leaving 8 bases between them. CDR3 nucleotides: TGTGCTAGTGGTTTGATGGGGGCCACTGAAGCTTTCTTT. Residues: CASGLMGATEAFF. The variable domain in full, completed from reference TRBV12-5 and TRBJ1-1, reads DARVTQTPRHKVTEMGQEVTMRCQPILGHNTVFWYRQTMMQGLELLAYFRNRAPLDDSGMPKDRFSAEMPDATLATLKIQPSEPRDSAVYFCASGLMGATEAFFGQGTRLTVV.

CDR3 residues: CASSRTGGTNEKLFF. Here the CDR3 DNA reads TGTGCCAGCAGCCGGACAGGGGGGACTAATGAAAAACTGTTTTTT. The rearrangement uses TRBV11-2 and TRBJ1-4, with 10 bases matching TRBD1. Losses at the gene ends were 5 bases for V and 2 bases for J; bases not matched to a gene: 2. The CDR3 is 15 residues long. Per the germline V gene, CDR1 is SGHAT and CDR2 is FQNNGV. Drawing the rest from reference TRBV11-2 and TRBJ1-4, the complete variable domain is EAGVAQSPRYKIIEKRQSVAFWCNPISGHATLYWYQQILGQGPKLLIQFQNNGVVDDSQLPKDRFSAERLKGVDSTLKIQPAKLEDSAVYLCASSRTGGTNEKLFFGSGTQLSVL.

The V call is TRBV6-5, the J call TRBJ2-7; possible D gene TRBD1, 5 bases. V was cut by 0 bases and J by 2 bases, with 11 bases left in between. Germline CDR1 reads MNHEY; CDR2 reads SVGAGI. The CDR3 consists of 15 residues. Here the CDR3 reads CASSYSETGTYEQYF. CDR3 DNA sequence: TGTGCCAGCAGTTACTCTGAAACAGGAACCTACGAGCAGTACTTC.

This chain joins TRBV6-5 and TRBJ1-1; D remains ambiguous. Trimming shortened V by 5 bases and J by 7 bases, and 11 bases separated the two germline ends. Germline V gene data show CDR1 as MNHEY and CDR2 as SVGAGI. The CDR3 has 12 amino acids. The CDR3 here is CASSQSTGEAFF. CDR3 DNA sequence: TGTGCCAGCAGTCAATCGACGGGTGAAGCTTTCTTT.

This clone was counted between two and nine times. A read error may account for a junction end that differs from germline. The chain recombines TRBV7-8 with TRBJ2-7, with TRBD1 matching 8 bases. Germline V CDR1 and CDR2: SGHVS, FQNEAQ. This CDR3 region has 14 residues. CDR3 sequence: CASSLEKVIQGAGF. CDR3 bases: TGTGCCAGCAGCTTAGAGAAAGTAATCCAGGGGGCGGGTTTC.

The chain has TRBV11-2 and TRBJ2-4; D is perhaps TRBD1 (5 bases). This CDR3 is 15 amino acids long. V dropped 2 bases and J dropped 1 base, with 9 bases sitting between them. Germline lookup yields CDR1 SGHAT and CDR2 FQNNGV. The DNA of the CDR3 is TGTGCCAGCAGCTTACAGGGCCAGGCCAAAAACATTCAGTACTTC. Translated: CASSLQGQAKNIQYF.

The chain has TRBV19 and TRBJ1-2, with a possible D match to TRBD1 (5 bases). Germline V gives CDR1 LNHDA, CDR2 SQIVND (reference sequence). The V end was cut by 0 bases, the J end by 4 bases, with 12 bases between. This CDR3 has 15 amino acids. This CDR3 is CASSIDGGFGYGYTF. In DNA, the CDR3 is TGTGCCAGTAGTATAGATGGGGGGTTCGGCTATGGCTACACCTTC.

This clone was observed a single time. This rearrangement joins TRBV19 to TRBJ2-7; D is unclear. CDR1 is LNHDA, CDR2 SQIVND, per germline (reference sequence). CDR3 length: 14 residues. V was pared by 0 bases and J by 2 bases, with 8 bases between. The CDR3 nucleotides are TGTGCCAGTAGTATAGACGAGGCCCCCTACGAGCAGTACTTC. Translating gives CASSIDEAPYEQYF.

This chain connects TRBV5-1 to TRBJ2-7; 12 bases line up with TRBD1. In germline, CDR1 is SGHRS, CDR2 YFSETQ. This CDR3 is 14 amino acids long. V trimming: 4 bases; J trimming: 2 bases; junction bases outside the gene matches: 1. This chain's CDR3 is CASSGTGGAYEQYF. In DNA, the CDR3 is TGCGCCAGCAGCGGGACAGGGGGCGCCTACGAGCAGTACTTC.

V usage is TRBV27 and J usage is TRBJ2-2; D remains ambiguous. The CDR3 is 12 residues long. From germline, CDR1 is MNHEY and CDR2 SMNVEV (reference sequence). Trimming left V 0 bases short and J 8 bases short, with 4 bases between. The CDR3 loop is CASSLSSGELFF. CDR3 coding DNA: TGTGCCAGCAGTTTATCGAGTGGGGAGCTGTTTTTT.

In regard to this clone: Other DNA sequences from this sample encode an identical CDR3 as well. This rearrangement joins TRBV27 to TRBJ2-3; 8 nucleotides line up with TRBD1. CDR1 and CDR2 from the germline V gene are MNHEY and SMNVEV (reference sequence). The CDR3 runs 15 residues. After removal of 5 bases from V and 1 base from J, the junction contained 5 bases not matched to a gene. CDR3 sequence: CASSRPGQGTDTQYF. Here the CDR3 DNA reads TGTGCCAGCAGTCGCCCGGGACAGGGCACAGATACGCAGTATTTT.